The next 3 T cell receptor beta chains were all read from a single sample in a study of cytomegalovirus exposure and HLA in healthy donors. Primers for the PCR totalled 60 Vbeta and 13 Jbeta. Method: immunoSEQ multiplex PCR; TCRdb's copy keeps in-frame clones and lacks some. The profile shows around 150,000 clones, 75% to 80% of them singletons. The sequenced sample consisted of PBMCs. The source is a male donor in good health and CMV-seronegative.

The chain has TRBV9 and TRBJ2-2; 7 nucleotides line up with TRBD1. With V trimmed by 4 bases and J by 7 bases, 1 base remained unmatched. Germline V CDR1 and CDR2: SGDLS, YYNGEE. There are 12 residues in the CDR3. The CDR3 region has the DNA TGTGCCAGCAGCCCAGGGGGCGGGGAGCTGTTTTTT. Protein sequence: CASSPGGGELFF. Full variable domain (outside the CDR3, taken from reference TRBV9 and TRBJ2-2): DSGVTQTPKHLITATGQRVTLRCSPRSGDLSVYWYQQSLDQGLQFLIQYYNGEERAKGNILERFSAQQFPDLHSELNLSSLELGDSALYFCASSPGGGELFFGEGSRLTVL.

The chain carries TRBV5-1 and TRBJ2-2, with 12 bases fitting TRBD2. CDR3 length: 16 residues. V gave up 5 bases and J gave up 5 bases; unmatched junction bases: 7. Germline V gene data show CDR1 as SGHRS and CDR2 as YFSETQ. DNA of the CDR3: TGCGCCAGCAGGCCAGGACTAGCGGGGTTTACCGGGGAGCTGTTTTTT. As protein: CASRPGLAGFTGELFF.

This clone appeared a single time. This sequence joins TRBV7-3 and TRBJ2-5; D might be TRBD1 (5 bases). Trimming removed 5 bases from V and 5 bases from J, with 18 bases in between. CDR1 and CDR2 from the germline V gene are SGHTA and FQGTGA. CDR3 length: 15 amino acids. In DNA form, the CDR3 reads TGTGCCAGCAGCCCCACAAGGGGCGGTGGGGAGACCCAGTACTTC. This encodes CASSPTRGGGETQYF.